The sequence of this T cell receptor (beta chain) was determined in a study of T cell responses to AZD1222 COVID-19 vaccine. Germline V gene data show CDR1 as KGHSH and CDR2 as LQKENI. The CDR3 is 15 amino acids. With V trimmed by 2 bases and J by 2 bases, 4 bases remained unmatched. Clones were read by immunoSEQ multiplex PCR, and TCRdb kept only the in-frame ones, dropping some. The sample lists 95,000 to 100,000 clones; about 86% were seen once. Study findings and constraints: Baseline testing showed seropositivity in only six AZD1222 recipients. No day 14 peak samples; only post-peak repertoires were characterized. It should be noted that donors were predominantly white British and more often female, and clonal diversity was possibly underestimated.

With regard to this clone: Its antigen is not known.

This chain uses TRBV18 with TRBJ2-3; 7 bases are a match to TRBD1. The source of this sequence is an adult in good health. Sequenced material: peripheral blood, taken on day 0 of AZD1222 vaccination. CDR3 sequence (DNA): TGTGCCAGCTCACCAATGGGACAGACCACAGATACGCAGTATTTT. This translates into CASSPMGQTTDTQYF.